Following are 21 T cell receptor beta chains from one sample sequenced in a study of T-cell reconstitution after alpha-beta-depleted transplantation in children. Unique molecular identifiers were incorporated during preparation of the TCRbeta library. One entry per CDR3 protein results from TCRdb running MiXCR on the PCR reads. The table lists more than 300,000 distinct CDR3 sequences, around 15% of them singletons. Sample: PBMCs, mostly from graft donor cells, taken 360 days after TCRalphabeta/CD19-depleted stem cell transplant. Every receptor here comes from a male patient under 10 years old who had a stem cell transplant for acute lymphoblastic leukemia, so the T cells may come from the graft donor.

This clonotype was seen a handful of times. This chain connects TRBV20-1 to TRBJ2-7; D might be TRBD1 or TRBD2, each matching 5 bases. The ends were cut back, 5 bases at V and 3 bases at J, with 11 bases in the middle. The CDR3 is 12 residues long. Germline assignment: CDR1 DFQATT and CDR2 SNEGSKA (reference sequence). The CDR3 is CSAAAGSYEQYF. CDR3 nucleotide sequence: TGCAGTGCTGCGGCAGGGAGCTACGAGCAGTACTTC.

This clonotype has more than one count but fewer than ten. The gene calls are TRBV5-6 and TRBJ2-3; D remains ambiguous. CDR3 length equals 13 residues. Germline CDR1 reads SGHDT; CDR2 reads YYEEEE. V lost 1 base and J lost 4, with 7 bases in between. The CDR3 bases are TGTGCCAGCAGCTTGTCCGCCCCAGATACGCAGTATTTT. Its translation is CASSLSAPDTQYF.

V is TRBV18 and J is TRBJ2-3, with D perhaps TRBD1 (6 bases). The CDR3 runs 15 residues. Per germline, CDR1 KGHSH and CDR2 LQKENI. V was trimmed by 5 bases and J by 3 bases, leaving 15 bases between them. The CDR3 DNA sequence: TGTGCCAGCTCAGTTTTGCCGGGACAAACAGATACGCAGTATTTT. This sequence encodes CASSVLPGQTDTQYF.

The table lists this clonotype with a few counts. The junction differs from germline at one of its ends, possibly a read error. CDR3 sequence (DNA): TGTGCCAGCACCCAACAGTTTCGGACAGGGAATCAAAAACTGTTTTTT. Its translation is CASTQQFRTGNQKLFF. The genes are TRBV3-1 and TRBJ1-4; TRBD1 agrees at 8 bases. From germline, CDR1 is LGHDT and CDR2 YNNKEL (reference sequence). The CDR3 runs to 16 residues.

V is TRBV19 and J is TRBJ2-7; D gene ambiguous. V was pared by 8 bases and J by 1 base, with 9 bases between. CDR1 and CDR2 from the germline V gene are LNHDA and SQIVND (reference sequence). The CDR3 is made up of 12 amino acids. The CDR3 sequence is CASRSGSYEQYF. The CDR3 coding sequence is TGTGCCAGTCGGAGTGGATCCTACGAGCAGTACTTC.

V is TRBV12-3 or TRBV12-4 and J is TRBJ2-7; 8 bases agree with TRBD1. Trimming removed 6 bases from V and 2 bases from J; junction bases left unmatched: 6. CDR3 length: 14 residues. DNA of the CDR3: TGTGCCAGCAGAACGACAGGGGACACCTACGAGCAGTACTTC. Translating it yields CASRTTGDTYEQYF.

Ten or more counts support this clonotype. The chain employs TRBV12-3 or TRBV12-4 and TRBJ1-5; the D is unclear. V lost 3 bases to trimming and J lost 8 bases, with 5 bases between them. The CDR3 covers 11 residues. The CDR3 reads CASSLGEPQHF. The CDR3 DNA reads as TGTGCCAGCAGTTTGGGTGAGCCCCAGCATTTT.

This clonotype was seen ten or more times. The CDR3 here is CASSLTVPTYEQYF. The CDR3 DNA reads as TGTGCCAGCAGTTTAACAGTCCCAACCTACGAGCAGTACTTC. This sequence joins TRBV27 and TRBJ2-7; D remains ambiguous. This CDR3 contains 14 residues. In germline, CDR1 is MNHEY, CDR2 SMNVEV (reference sequence). V was shortened by 2 bases and J by 2 bases, with 10 bases between the two germline ends.

The CDR3 region has the DNA TGTGCCAGCAGCGGCCCCCCGCAATACGAGCAGTACTTC. Amino acid sequence: CASSGPPQYEQYF. The chain recombines TRBV9 with TRBJ2-7, with D uncertain. This CDR3 has 13 residues. In germline, CDR1 is SGDLS, CDR2 YYNGEE. V gave up 3 bases and J gave up 4 bases, with 11 bases separating them.

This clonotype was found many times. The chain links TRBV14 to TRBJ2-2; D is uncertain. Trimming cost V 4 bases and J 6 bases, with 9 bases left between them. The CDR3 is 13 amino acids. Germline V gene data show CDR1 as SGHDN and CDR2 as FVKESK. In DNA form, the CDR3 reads TGTGCCAGCAGCCCCTACTTAGCCGGGGAGCTGTTTTTT. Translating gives CASSPYLAGELFF.

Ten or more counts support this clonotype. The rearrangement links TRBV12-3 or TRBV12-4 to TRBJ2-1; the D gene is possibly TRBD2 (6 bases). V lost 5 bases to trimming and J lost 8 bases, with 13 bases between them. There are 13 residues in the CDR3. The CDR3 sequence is CASSPRRAHEQFF. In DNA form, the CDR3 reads TGTGCCAGCAGTCCCCGGAGGGCCCATGAGCAGTTCTTC.

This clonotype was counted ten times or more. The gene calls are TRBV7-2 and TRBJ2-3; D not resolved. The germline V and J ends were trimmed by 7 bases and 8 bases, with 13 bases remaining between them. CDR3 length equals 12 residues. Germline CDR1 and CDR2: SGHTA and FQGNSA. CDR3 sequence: CASTPLLGTQYF. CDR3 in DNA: TGTGCCAGCACCCCTTTGTTGGGTACGCAGTATTTT.

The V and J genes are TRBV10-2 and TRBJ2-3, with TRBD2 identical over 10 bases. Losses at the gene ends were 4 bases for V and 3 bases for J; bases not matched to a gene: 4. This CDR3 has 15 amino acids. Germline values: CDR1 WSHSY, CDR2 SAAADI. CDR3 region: CASSGSAGGTDTQYF. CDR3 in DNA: TGCGCCAGCAGTGGCTCAGCGGGAGGGACAGATACGCAGTATTTT.

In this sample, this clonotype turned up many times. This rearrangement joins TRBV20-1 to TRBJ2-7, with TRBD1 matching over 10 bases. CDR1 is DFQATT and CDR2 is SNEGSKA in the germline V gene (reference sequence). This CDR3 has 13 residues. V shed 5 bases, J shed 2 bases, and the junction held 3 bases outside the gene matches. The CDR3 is CSAQGQGPYEQYF. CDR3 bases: TGCAGTGCTCAGGGACAGGGGCCCTACGAGCAGTACTTC.

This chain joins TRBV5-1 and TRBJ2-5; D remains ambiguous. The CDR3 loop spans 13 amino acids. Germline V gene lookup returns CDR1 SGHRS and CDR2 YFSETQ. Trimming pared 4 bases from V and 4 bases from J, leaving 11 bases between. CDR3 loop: CASSPDGRETQYF. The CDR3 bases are TGCGCCAGCAGCCCGGACGGACGAGAGACCCAGTACTTC.

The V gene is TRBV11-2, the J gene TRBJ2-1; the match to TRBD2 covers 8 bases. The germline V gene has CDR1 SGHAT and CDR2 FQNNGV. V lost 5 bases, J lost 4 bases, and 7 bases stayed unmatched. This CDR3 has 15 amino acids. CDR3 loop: CASSPEAGAYNEQFF. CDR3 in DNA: TGTGCCAGCAGCCCAGAAGCGGGAGCATACAATGAGCAGTTCTTC.

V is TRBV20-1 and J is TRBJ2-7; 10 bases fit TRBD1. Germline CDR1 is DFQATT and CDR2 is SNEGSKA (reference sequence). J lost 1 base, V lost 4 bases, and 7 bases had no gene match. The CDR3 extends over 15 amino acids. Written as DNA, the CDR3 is TGCAGTGCTACGGGGGACAGGGGAAGTTCCTACGAGCAGTACTTC. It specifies CSATGDRGSSYEQYF.

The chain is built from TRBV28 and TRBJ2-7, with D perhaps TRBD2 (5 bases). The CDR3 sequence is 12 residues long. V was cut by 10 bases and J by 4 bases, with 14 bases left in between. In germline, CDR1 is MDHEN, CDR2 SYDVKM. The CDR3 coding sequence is TGTGCCATCGGACTGGGCTTTTACGAGCAGTACTTC. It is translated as CAIGLGFYEQYF.

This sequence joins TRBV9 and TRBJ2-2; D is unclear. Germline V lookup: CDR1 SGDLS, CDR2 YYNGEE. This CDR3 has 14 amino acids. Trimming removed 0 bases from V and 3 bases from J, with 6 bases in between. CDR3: CASSVGVHTGELFF. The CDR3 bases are TGTGCCAGCAGCGTAGGTGTCCACACCGGGGAGCTGTTTTTT.

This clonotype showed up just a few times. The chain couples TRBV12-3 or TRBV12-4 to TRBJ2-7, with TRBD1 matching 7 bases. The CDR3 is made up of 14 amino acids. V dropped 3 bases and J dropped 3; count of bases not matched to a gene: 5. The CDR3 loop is CASSFRGQVYEQYF. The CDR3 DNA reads TGTGCCAGCAGTTTTAGGGGGCAGGTCTACGAGCAGTACTTC.

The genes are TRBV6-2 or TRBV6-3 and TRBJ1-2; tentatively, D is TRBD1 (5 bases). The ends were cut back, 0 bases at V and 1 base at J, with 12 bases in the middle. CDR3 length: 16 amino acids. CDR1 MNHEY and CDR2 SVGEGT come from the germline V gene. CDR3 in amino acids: CASSYSGLRGNYGYTF. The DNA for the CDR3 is TGTGCCAGCAGTTACTCGGGGTTAAGGGGTAACTATGGCTACACCTTC.